What follows are 18 T cell receptor beta chains derived from one specimen sequenced in a study of cytomegalovirus exposure and HLA in healthy donors. This PCR relied on a set of 60 Vbeta primers and 13 Jbeta primers. Sequencing used immunoSEQ multiplex PCR; TCRdb keeps in-frame clones, though not all of them. The table has 150,000 to 200,000 clones, about 80% seen once. Source material: PBMCs. Receptor source: a man aged 18 to 30 in good health and CMV-seropositive.

This CDR3 reads CARFGGGPNEKLFF. The CDR3 nucleotides are TGTGCCCGCTTTGGGGGGGGGCCTAATGAAAAACTGTTTTTT. The chain joins TRBV19 to TRBJ1-4, with TRBD1 as a possible D gene (6 bases). Per the germline V gene, CDR1 is LNHDA and CDR2 is SQIVND (reference sequence). V lost 11 bases, J lost 3 bases, and 16 bases lay in between. The CDR3 runs 14 residues.

The V gene is TRBV9, the J gene TRBJ1-1, with TRBD1 matching 10 bases. V gave up 4 bases and J gave up 8 bases; unmatched junction bases: 8. CDR3 size: 14 residues. The germline V gene encodes CDR1 SGDLS and CDR2 YYNGEE. The CDR3 region has the DNA TGTGCCAGCAGCCCTTGGGACAGGGGACTCGAAGCTTTCTTT. This sequence encodes CASSPWDRGLEAFF.

V and J are TRBV4-2 and TRBJ2-7; 9 bases line up with TRBD2. The CDR3 is 15 residues long. Germline values: CDR1 LGHNA, CDR2 YNFKEQ. J lost 0 bases, V lost 2 bases, and 2 bases had no gene match. The CDR3 region has the DNA TGTGCCAGCAGCCAAAATAGCGGGAGCTCCTACGAGCAGTACTTC. It translates to CASSQNSGSSYEQYF.

V gene TRBV10-2 combines with J gene TRBJ1-3; no reliable D call. Per germline, CDR1 WSHSY and CDR2 SAAADI. V was clipped by 7 bases and J by 4 bases, with 5 bases between them. The CDR3 runs 11 residues. The CDR3 region is CASTSGNTIYF. CDR3 sequence (DNA): TGCGCCAGCACTTCCGGAAACACCATATATTTT.

Turning to this clone: This likely comes from a read error, as the CDR3 has no conserved phenylalanine or tryptophan at its end. This rearrangement joins TRBV2 to TRBJ1-6, with no clear D. The germline V gene encodes CDR1 SNHLY and CDR2 FYNNEI. The CDR3 is 12 amino acids. V shed 7 bases and J shed 7 bases, with 8 bases lying between them. CDR3 sequence (DNA): TGTGCCAGCAAAACAGACAATTCACCCCTCCACCTT. Translated: CASKTDNSPLHL.

This chain uses TRBV6-6 with TRBJ1-5; weak D call: TRBD1 (5 bases). Trimming pared 0 bases from V and 6 bases from J, leaving 15 bases between. There are 16 residues in the CDR3. Germline values: CDR1 MNHNY, CDR2 SVGAGI (reference sequence). CDR3 bases: TGTGCCAGCAGTTACTCGTCTACAGGTACCTCTCAGCCCCAGCATTTT. It yields the protein CASSYSSTGTSQPQHF.

The count of this clone is one. The V and J genes are TRBV5-5 and TRBJ2-3, with no clear D. CDR3 size: 14 residues. From germline, CDR1 is SGHKS and CDR2 YYEKEE (reference sequence). Trimming took 2 bases from V and 6 from J, leaving 13 bases between them. The DNA of the CDR3 is TGTGCCAGCAGCTTTTTCGTATACGAGGATACGCAGTATTTT. As protein: CASSFFVYEDTQYF.

This chain uses TRBV27 with TRBJ1-1; D ambiguous. Trimming pared 2 bases from V and 1 base from J, leaving 11 bases between. This CDR3 has 15 residues. Per germline, CDR1 MNHEY and CDR2 SMNVEV (reference sequence). In DNA, the CDR3 is TGTGCCAGCAGTTTACTACCCATTGAGAACACTGAAGCTTTCTTT. It specifies CASSLLPIENTEAFF.

The chain carries TRBV28 and TRBJ2-7, with D possibly TRBD2 on 5 matching bases. Germline assignment: CDR1 MDHEN and CDR2 SYDVKM. This CDR3 is 13 amino acids long. Trimming took off 2 bases at V and 4 bases at J, with 9 bases between the two ends. Here the CDR3 DNA reads TGTGCCAGCAGTTTAGAGGGTGGGTACGAGCAGTACTTC. Translated: CASSLEGGYEQYF.

This chain's CDR3 is CASSTTGTSGRVEQYF. CDR3 in DNA: TGTGCCAGCAGCACCACCGGGACTAGCGGGAGGGTTGAGCAGTACTTC. The chain carries TRBV7-2 and TRBJ2-7; TRBD2 matches at 16 bases. V was clipped by 5 bases and J by 7 bases; unmatched bases: 8. Germline values: CDR1 SGHTA, CDR2 FQGNSA. The length of the CDR3 is 16 residues.

The V call is TRBV10-1, the J call TRBJ2-7; 13 bases are shared with TRBD2. The length of the CDR3 is 16 residues. Germline lookup yields CDR1 WNHNN and CDR2 SYGVQD (reference sequence). The trim removed 3 bases at V and 6 bases at J, leaving 8 bases unmatched. In nucleotides, the CDR3 is TGCGCCAGCAGTGACCGACCCGGACTAGCGGGAGTCGAGCAGTACTTC. Amino acids: CASSDRPGLAGVEQYF.

The V call is TRBV6-5, the J call TRBJ2-2; D is perhaps TRBD2 (6 bases). With 6 bases removed from V and 5 bases from J, the gap between germline ends came to 10 bases. CDR1 and CDR2 (germline): MNHEY, SVGAGI. The CDR3 runs to 13 residues. CDR3 region: CASSIGGTGELFF. The DNA of the CDR3 is TGTGCCAGCAGCATCGGAGGGACCGGGGAGCTGTTTTTT.

The chain combines TRBV10-3 with TRBJ2-3; 7 bases line up with TRBD2. CDR1 is ENHRY, CDR2 SYGVKD, per germline. This CDR3 has 16 residues. The trim removed 2 bases at V and 4 bases at J, leaving 9 bases unmatched. The CDR3, as DNA: TGTGCCATCAGTGAGATGGTGGGAGGGTTCGCAGATACGCAGTATTTT. The encoded protein is CAISEMVGGFADTQYF.

J is TRBJ1-5 and V is TRBV5-6, with D possibly TRBD1 on 6 matching bases. The CDR3 covers 15 residues. V was trimmed by 4 bases and J by 7 bases, leaving 18 bases between them. The germline gives CDR1 SGHDT, CDR2 YYEEEE. CDR3 sequence reads: CASSVSNRAWQPQHF. CDR3 sequence (DNA): TGTGCCAGCAGCGTCTCTAACAGGGCTTGGCAGCCCCAGCATTTT.

The J gene is TRBJ2-7, the V gene TRBV9; 10 bases fit TRBD1. From germline, CDR1 is SGDLS and CDR2 YYNGEE. The CDR3 extends over 14 amino acids. Germline trimming cut 3 bases from V and 5 bases from J; bases unmatched to any gene: 5. The CDR3 spells CASSADGTGDEQYF. DNA of the CDR3: TGTGCCAGCAGCGCCGACGGGACAGGGGACGAGCAGTACTTC.

The chain recombines TRBV5-4 with TRBJ1-2; D might be TRBD1 (5 bases). The CDR3 is 15 amino acids. Germline loops: CDR1 SGHNT, CDR2 YYREEE (reference sequence). Trimming took 2 bases from V and 7 from J, leaving 18 bases between them. CDR3 sequence (DNA): TGTGCCAGCAGCTTTCCGGGGGTAAAAAGCTCTGGCTACACCTTC. Translation gives CASSFPGVKSSGYTF.

J is TRBJ1-2 and V is TRBV10-2; a weak D match, TRBD1 (6 bases). Trimming took 5 bases from V and 4 from J, leaving 14 bases between them. CDR3 length: 14 amino acids. Germline assignment: CDR1 WSHSY and CDR2 SAAADI. In DNA, the CDR3 is TGCGCCAGCAGTCGGGCAGGGGAATCCTATGGCTACACCTTC. Translated, it gives CASSRAGESYGYTF.

The chain recombines TRBV6-5 with TRBJ2-3; 11 bases are a match to TRBD2. V lost 0 bases, J lost 9 bases, and 8 bases stayed unmatched. Germline-derived CDR1 and CDR2 are MNHEY and SVGAGI. The CDR3 has 16 amino acids. CDR3 amino acids: CASSYSTSGTRDTQYF. CDR3 DNA sequence: TGTGCCAGCAGTTACTCGACTAGCGGGACAAGAGACACGCAGTATTTT.